These T cell receptor beta chains were read from a single sample in a study of blood T cell repertoires in COVID-19. Generated by immunoSEQ multiplex PCR, the TCRdb table keeps only in-frame clones and is missing some. The sample has some 300,000 clones, 88% seen once; the top ten hold 2% to 2.5%. What was sequenced was PBMCs or T cells enriched from blood (not recorded which). The receptors were sampled from a woman between 55 and 75 years old in a cohort exposed to, infected with or recovered from COVID-19 (not recorded which). Both conserved end residues are part of each CDR3. Each record gives: J gene, clone size, D gene, V gene, CDR3 DNA, CDR3 protein. The D gene is left open where the match is weak. Size values are once, few and many counts, or a class for expanded clones, and some rows have none.

j_gene: TRBJ1-3
abundance: -
d_gene: -
v_gene: TRBV30
CDR3nt: TGTGCCTTCCTACCCGCCCCAGGGGTCTCTGGAAACACCATATATTTT
CDR3aa: CAFLPAPGVSGNTIYF

j_gene: TRBJ2-5
abundance: -
d_gene: TRBD2
v_gene: TRBV11-3
CDR3nt: TGTGCCAGCAGTCCTAGCGGGAGTCTTGGTGAGACCCAGTACTTC
CDR3aa: CASSPSGSLGETQYF

j_gene: TRBJ2-7
abundance: -
d_gene: TRBD1
v_gene: TRBV6-2/TRBV6-3
CDR3nt: TGTGCCAGCAGCCTCGATCACAGGGGATCCTACGAGCAGTACTTC
CDR3aa: CASSLDHRGSYEQYF

j_gene: TRBJ1-6
abundance: -
d_gene: TRBD1
v_gene: TRBV30
CDR3nt: TGTGCCTGGAGTGGCAGGGGGCGAAATTCACCCCTCCACTTT
CDR3aa: CAWSGRGRNSPLHF

j_gene: TRBJ2-2
abundance: -
d_gene: TRBD2
v_gene: TRBV7-6
CDR3nt: TGTGCCAGCAGCTCCTTAGCGGGGGCGAACACCGGGGAGCTGTTTTTT
CDR3aa: CASSSLAGANTGELFF

j_gene: TRBJ1-5
abundance: -
d_gene: -
v_gene: TRBV18
CDR3nt: TGTGCCAGCTCACCAGCCAGGGGTAGCAATCAGCCCCAGCATTTT
CDR3aa: CASSPARGSNQPQHF

j_gene: TRBJ2-5
abundance: -
d_gene: -
v_gene: TRBV5-1
CDR3nt: TGCGCCAGCAGCCCCGACAGACAAGAGACCCAGTACTTC
CDR3aa: CASSPDRQETQYF

j_gene: TRBJ2-1
abundance: -
d_gene: TRBD2
v_gene: TRBV7-9
CDR3nt: TGTGCCAGCAGCCTGCAAGCGGGAGTCTACAATGAGCAGTTCTTC
CDR3aa: CASSLQAGVYNEQFF

j_gene: TRBJ2-1
abundance: -
d_gene: TRBD2
v_gene: TRBV5-4
CDR3nt: TGTGCCAGCCGTCCGGGAGGGCCGGGGAATGAGCAGTTCTTC
CDR3aa: CASRPGGPGNEQFF

j_gene: TRBJ1-4
abundance: -
d_gene: -
v_gene: TRBV5-1
CDR3nt: TGCGCCAGCAGCTTGTTGTCGTCGGTTAATGAAAAACTGTTTTTT
CDR3aa: CASSLLSSVNEKLFF

j_gene: TRBJ1-1
abundance: -
d_gene: TRBD1
v_gene: TRBV7-3
CDR3nt: TGTGCCAGCAGCTTAAACGGGACAGACATGAACACTGAAGCTTTCTTT
CDR3aa: CASSLNGTDMNTEAFF

j_gene: TRBJ2-1
abundance: -
d_gene: TRBD2
v_gene: TRBV11-2
CDR3nt: TGTGCCAGCAGCTTAAAGGGGACTAGACCCAATGAGCAGTTCTTC
CDR3aa: CASSLKGTRPNEQFF

j_gene: TRBJ2-4
abundance: once
d_gene: -
v_gene: TRBV28
CDR3nt: TGTGCCAGCAGTTTTATGGGCCTAGCCAAAAACATTCAGTACTTC
CDR3aa: CASSFMGLAKNIQYF

j_gene: TRBJ2-7
abundance: -
d_gene: -
v_gene: TRBV7-8
CDR3nt: TGTGCCAGCAGCTTAGTGGCTCAAACCTACGAGCAGTACTTC
CDR3aa: CASSLVAQTYEQYF

j_gene: TRBJ2-7
abundance: -
d_gene: -
v_gene: TRBV7-2
CDR3nt: TGTGCCAGCAGCATATGGGACAACTACGAGCAGTACTTC
CDR3aa: CASSIWDNYEQYF

j_gene: TRBJ2-5
abundance: once
d_gene: -
v_gene: TRBV12-3/TRBV12-4
CDR3nt: TGTGCCAGCAGTCAAGGAGTAGAGACCCAGTACTTC
CDR3aa: CASSQGVETQYF

j_gene: TRBJ2-5
abundance: -
d_gene: TRBD2
v_gene: TRBV24-1
CDR3nt: TGTGCCACCAGTGCCTCGAGGGGAGCGGGAGATACGGAGACCCAGTACTTC
CDR3aa: CATSASRGAGDTETQYF

j_gene: TRBJ1-3
abundance: few
d_gene: TRBD1
v_gene: TRBV7-2
CDR3nt: TGTGCCAGCAGCCCGGGGACAGGGGCAGGAAACACCATATATTTT
CDR3aa: CASSPGTGAGNTIYF

j_gene: TRBJ2-1
abundance: -
d_gene: -
v_gene: TRBV19
CDR3nt: TGTGCCAGTAGTAGCGGGGAGAGGAGGAATGAGCAGTTCTTC
CDR3aa: CASSSGERRNEQFF

j_gene: TRBJ2-6
abundance: -
d_gene: TRBD2
v_gene: TRBV4-1
CDR3nt: TGCGCCAGCAGCCATGATACACTAGCGGGAGCCCCCGTCCTGACTTTC
CDR3aa: CASSHDTLAGAPVLTF

j_gene: TRBJ2-3
abundance: -
d_gene: TRBD2
v_gene: TRBV27
CDR3nt: TGTGCCAGCAGTTTTAGTCCTAGCGGGACGGAAGATACGCAGTATTTT
CDR3aa: CASSFSPSGTEDTQYF

j_gene: TRBJ1-4
abundance: -
d_gene: -
v_gene: TRBV5-1
CDR3nt: TGCGCCAGCAGCTTGGCGGGAGGTGAAAAACTGTTTTTT
CDR3aa: CASSLAGGEKLFF

j_gene: TRBJ2-7
abundance: few
d_gene: -
v_gene: TRBV5-8
CDR3nt: TGTGCCAGCAGCTTAAGAACTAACGAGCAGTACTTC
CDR3aa: CASSLRTNEQYF

j_gene: TRBJ1-1
abundance: few
d_gene: -
v_gene: TRBV7-3
CDR3nt: TGTGCCAGCAGCTCGTCTATCAGGGGTGGGGGCACTGAAGCTTTCTTT
CDR3aa: CASSSSIRGGGTEAFF

j_gene: TRBJ2-3
abundance: -
d_gene: TRBD2
v_gene: TRBV7-8
CDR3nt: TGTGCCAGCAGCTTAACGTTAAAAGCGGGAGGGACAGATACGCAGTATTTT
CDR3aa: CASSLTLKAGGTDTQYF

j_gene: TRBJ2-3
abundance: -
d_gene: TRBD1
v_gene: TRBV15
CDR3nt: TGTGCCACCAGCAGAGATGGGCCCCGGGGGGGACAGGGGGCAGGGGATACGCAGTATTTT
CDR3aa: CATSRDGPRGGQGAGDTQYF

j_gene: TRBJ1-4
abundance: -
d_gene: TRBD1
v_gene: TRBV19
CDR3nt: TGTGCCAGTAGTATAACGGACAGGAACGAAAAACTGTTTTTT
CDR3aa: CASSITDRNEKLFF

j_gene: TRBJ2-3
abundance: -
d_gene: TRBD2
v_gene: TRBV28
CDR3nt: TGTGCCAGCAGTTTCCATGCCCCGGGACTAGCCACAGATACGCAGTATTTT
CDR3aa: CASSFHAPGLATDTQYF

j_gene: TRBJ1-6
abundance: -
d_gene: TRBD1
v_gene: TRBV6-5
CDR3nt: TGTGCCAGCAGTAAGGACAGGGGGTATTCACCCCTCCACTTT
CDR3aa: CASSKDRGYSPLHF

j_gene: TRBJ1-5
abundance: -
d_gene: -
v_gene: TRBV28
CDR3nt: TGTGCCAGCAGCCCAAGCCAGGGGCCAAATCAGCCCCAGCATTTT
CDR3aa: CASSPSQGPNQPQHF

j_gene: TRBJ2-7
abundance: -
d_gene: TRBD2
v_gene: TRBV2
CDR3nt: TGTGCCAGCACGAAGACTAGCGGGACCTACGAGCAGTACTTC
CDR3aa: CASTKTSGTYEQYF

j_gene: TRBJ2-7
abundance: few
d_gene: -
v_gene: TRBV18
CDR3nt: TGTGCCAGCTCATCTCCCTCCTACGAGCAGTACTTC
CDR3aa: CASSSPSYEQYF

j_gene: TRBJ1-2
abundance: -
d_gene: -
v_gene: TRBV19
CDR3nt: TGTGCCAGTAGTATGGAGACAGGACTCTATGGCTACACCTTC
CDR3aa: CASSMETGLYGYTF

j_gene: TRBJ1-2
abundance: -
d_gene: TRBD1
v_gene: TRBV6-6
CDR3nt: TGTGCCAGCAGTTACGGGACAGGGGGCTTCTATGGCTACACCTTC
CDR3aa: CASSYGTGGFYGYTF

j_gene: TRBJ2-4
abundance: -
d_gene: -
v_gene: TRBV5-6
CDR3nt: TGTGCCAGCAGCTTCTTGGGCCAGAAAAACATTCAGTACTTC
CDR3aa: CASSFLGQKNIQYF

j_gene: TRBJ2-7
abundance: -
d_gene: TRBD2
v_gene: TRBV7-2
CDR3nt: TGTGCCAGCAGCCCCGGACTAGCGTTCGAGCAGTACTTC
CDR3aa: CASSPGLAFEQYF

j_gene: TRBJ2-1
abundance: -
d_gene: TRBD2
v_gene: TRBV10-2
CDR3nt: TGCGCCAGTATACTAGCGGGAGAAGGGAATGAGCAGTTCTTC
CDR3aa: CASILAGEGNEQFF

j_gene: TRBJ2-1
abundance: -
d_gene: -
v_gene: TRBV5-1
CDR3nt: TGCGCCAGCAGCCTCGGACTAATCAGCGTAAATGAGCAGTTCTTC
CDR3aa: CASSLGLISVNEQFF

j_gene: TRBJ2-4
abundance: once
d_gene: TRBD1
v_gene: TRBV7-3
CDR3nt: TGTGCCAGCAGCCTAAGACAGGGTGGCATTCAGTACTTC
CDR3aa: CASSLRQGGIQYF

j_gene: TRBJ2-7
abundance: -
d_gene: -
v_gene: TRBV7-2
CDR3nt: TGTGCCAGCAGCTTTCGAGGGGGGGAGATGGAAGAGCAGTACTTC
CDR3aa: CASSFRGGEMEEQYF